This TCR beta chain appears in the sequencing data of a study of neurological immune-mediated disorders. Findings and caveats of the study: Expanded clones shared no identical CDR3 amino acid sequences across subjects, which suggested private TCR-beta repertoires in all groups. Neither clinical nor MRI features showed any association with the multiple sclerosis repertoire cluster, and the authors stated that larger cohorts are needed.

TCRdb redid the calling of the 5' RACE reads with MiXCR, one entry per CDR3 protein. The sample shows 69,000 or so distinct CDR3 sequences, about 5.1% of them seen only once. This clonotype was recorded many times. The antigen is undetermined. CDR3 length: 13 amino acids. Germline V gene lookup returns CDR1 DFQATT and CDR2 SNEGSKA (reference sequence). The germline V and J ends were trimmed by 2 bases and 5 bases, with 12 bases remaining between them. This sequence was found in a woman between 65 and 79 years old with multiple sclerosis. The chain joins TRBV20-1 to TRBJ2-5; D remains unclear. Sequencing was done on a sample of PBMCs. The CDR3 bases are TGCAGTGCTAGATACGGGCTGCGGGAGACCCAGTACTTC. Translated: CSARYGLRETQYF.